The clone carrying this TCR beta chain was observed a few times. Its matching antigen is unknown. This entry belongs to a study of cytomegalovirus exposure and HLA in healthy donors. The study's findings and limits: Among donors in an Asian-associated ancestry cluster, a later analysis reportedly found fewer N-insertions than the roughly 680-donor mean. Testing in vitro showed a few CMV-associated chains specific for CMV antigens.

PCR employed 60 Vbeta and 13 Jbeta primers. Assay used: immunoSEQ multiplex PCR; TCRdb lists only in-frame clones, some missing. The sample holds 120,000 or so clones, roughly three fifths seen once. Trimming removed 6 bases from V and 0 bases from J, with 17 bases in between. The CDR3 totals 16 residues. Germline V gives CDR1 MGHDK, CDR2 SYGVNS. This receptor was identified in a young man in good health and CMV-seronegative. Material for sequencing was PBMCs. This chain uses TRBV25-1 with TRBJ1-2; a weak D match, TRBD1 (5 bases). The CDR3 sequence: CASRNSRTDTNYGYTF. CDR3 DNA sequence: TGTGCCAGCAGGAACTCGAGGACGGACACTAACTATGGCTACACCTTC.